The clone carrying this T cell receptor beta chain is medium-sized in the sample. This record comes from a study of blood T cell repertoires in COVID-19. The protocol was immunoSEQ multiplex PCR, while the TCRdb copy is restricted to in-frame clones and leaves out a portion. The sample carries 210,000 or so clones, 83% recorded once. V lost 5 bases to trimming and J lost 2 bases, with 18 bases between them. The germline V gene encodes CDR1 SEHNR and CDR2 FQNEAQ (reference sequence). The CDR3 covers 16 residues. The chain joins TRBV7-9 to TRBJ2-5; D is possibly TRBD2 (5 bases). Sequenced input: peripheral blood. The source is a woman aged 25 to 39 with COVID-19, enrolled during active disease. The CDR3 DNA sequence: TGTGCCAGCAGCCTCACCCCGGTTGGGGAGCAAGAGACCCAGTACTTC. Translated, it gives CASSLTPVGEQETQYF.